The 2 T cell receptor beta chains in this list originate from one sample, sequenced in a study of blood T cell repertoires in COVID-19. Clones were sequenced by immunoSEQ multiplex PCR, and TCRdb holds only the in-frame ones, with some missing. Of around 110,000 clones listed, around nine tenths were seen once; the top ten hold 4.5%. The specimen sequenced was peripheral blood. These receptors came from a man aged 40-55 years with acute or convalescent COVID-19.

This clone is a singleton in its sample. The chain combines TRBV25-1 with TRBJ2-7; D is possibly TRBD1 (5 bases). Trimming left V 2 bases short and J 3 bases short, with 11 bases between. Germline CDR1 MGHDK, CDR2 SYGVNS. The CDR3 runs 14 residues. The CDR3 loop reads CASSEIRDGYEQYF. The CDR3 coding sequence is TGTGCCAGCAGTGAAATCAGGGATGGCTACGAGCAGTACTTC.

CDR3 nucleotides: TGCGCCAGCAGCCTCGCAGGGGGCAGGGACACTGAAGCTTTCTTT. Translated, it gives CASSLAGGRDTEAFF. V usage is TRBV5-1 and J usage is TRBJ1-1, with 8 bases lining up with TRBD1. Germline V gene data show CDR1 as SGHRS and CDR2 as YFSETQ. The CDR3 has 15 amino acids. V was pared by 4 bases and J by 3 bases, with 8 bases of the junction left unmatched.